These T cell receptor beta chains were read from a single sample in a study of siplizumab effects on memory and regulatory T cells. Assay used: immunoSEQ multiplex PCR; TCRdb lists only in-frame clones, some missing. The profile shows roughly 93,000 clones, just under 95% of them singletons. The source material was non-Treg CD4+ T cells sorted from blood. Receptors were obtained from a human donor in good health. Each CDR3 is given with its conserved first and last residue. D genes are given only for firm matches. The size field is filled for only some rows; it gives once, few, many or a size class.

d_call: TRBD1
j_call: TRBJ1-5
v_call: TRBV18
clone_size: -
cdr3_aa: CASSLGQGNQPQHF
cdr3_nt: TGTGCCAGCTCCCTCGGACAGGGAAATCAGCCCCAGCATTTT

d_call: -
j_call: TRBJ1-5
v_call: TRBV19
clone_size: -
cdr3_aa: CASSISGGQPQHF
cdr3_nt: TGTGCCAGTAGTATTAGTGGGGGCCAGCCCCAGCATTTT

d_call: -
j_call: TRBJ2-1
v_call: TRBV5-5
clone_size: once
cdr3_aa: CASSLFQGGYNEQFF
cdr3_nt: TGTGCCAGCAGCTTGTTCCAGGGTGGGTACAATGAGCAGTTCTTC

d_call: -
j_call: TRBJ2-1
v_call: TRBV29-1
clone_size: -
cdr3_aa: CSVEDRWEEQNEQFF
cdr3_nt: TGCAGCGTTGAAGATCGGTGGGAGGAGCAGAATGAGCAGTTCTTC

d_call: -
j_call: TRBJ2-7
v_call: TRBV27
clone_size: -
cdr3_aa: CASSSYRDEQYF
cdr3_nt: TGTGCCAGCAGTTCCTACAGGGACGAGCAGTACTTC

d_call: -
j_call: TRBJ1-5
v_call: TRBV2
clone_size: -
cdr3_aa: CASSGTGTSRPQHF
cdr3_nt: TGTGCCAGCAGTGGTACCGGGACGTCGAGGCCCCAGCATTTT

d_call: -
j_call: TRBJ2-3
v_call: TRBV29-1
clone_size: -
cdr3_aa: CSGDLGTDTQYF
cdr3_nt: TGCAGCGGGGATCTAGGCACAGATACGCAGTATTTT

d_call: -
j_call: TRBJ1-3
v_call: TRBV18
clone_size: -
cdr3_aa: CASSPTRMNTIYF
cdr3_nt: TGTGCCAGCTCACCAACCAGGATGAACACCATATATTTT

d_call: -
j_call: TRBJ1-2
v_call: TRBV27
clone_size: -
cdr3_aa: CASSLGRELNYGYTF
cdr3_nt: TGTGCCAGCAGTTTGGGGCGGGAACTTAACTATGGCTACACCTTC

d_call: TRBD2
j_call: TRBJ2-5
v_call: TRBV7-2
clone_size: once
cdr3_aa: CASSPRLAGGGGSKTQYF
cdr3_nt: TGTGCCAGCAGCCCCCGACTAGCGGGAGGGGGCGGTTCGAAGACCCAGTACTTC

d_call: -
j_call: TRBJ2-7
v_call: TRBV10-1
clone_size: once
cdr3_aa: CASSAGTSALEQYF
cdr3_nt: TGCGCCAGCAGCGCCGGGACGTCTGCTCTCGAGCAGTACTTC

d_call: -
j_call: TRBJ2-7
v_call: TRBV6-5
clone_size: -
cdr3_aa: CASSSRGSAYEQYF
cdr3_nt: TGTGCCAGCAGTAGCAGGGGTTCGGCCTACGAGCAGTACTTC

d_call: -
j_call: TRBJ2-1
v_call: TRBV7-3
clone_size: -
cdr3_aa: CASSLTASPYNEQFF
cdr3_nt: TGTGCCAGCAGCTTAACGGCTAGCCCTTACAATGAGCAGTTCTTC

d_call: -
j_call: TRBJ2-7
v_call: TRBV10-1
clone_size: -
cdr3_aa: CASSAASEPYEQYF
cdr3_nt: TGCGCCAGCAGTGCGGCTTCGGAACCCTACGAGCAGTACTTC

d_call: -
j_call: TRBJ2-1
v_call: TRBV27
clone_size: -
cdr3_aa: CASAGWWDDEQFF
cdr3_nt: TGTGCCTCAGCAGGGTGGTGGGACGATGAGCAGTTCTTC

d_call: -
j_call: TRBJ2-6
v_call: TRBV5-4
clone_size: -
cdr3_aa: CASSLGRGRANVLTF
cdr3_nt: TGTGCCAGCAGCTTGGGCCGGGGTAGAGCCAACGTCCTGACTTTC

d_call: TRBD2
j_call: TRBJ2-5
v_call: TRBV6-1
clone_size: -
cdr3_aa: CASSERAGGYQETQYF
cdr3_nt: TGTGCCAGCAGTGAACGGGCGGGAGGTTATCAAGAGACCCAGTACTTC

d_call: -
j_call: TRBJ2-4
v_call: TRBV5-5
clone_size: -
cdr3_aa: CASSSRLGKGGRNIQYF
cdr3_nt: TGTGCCAGCAGCTCGAGGTTGGGAAAAGGAGGGAGAAACATTCAGTACTTC

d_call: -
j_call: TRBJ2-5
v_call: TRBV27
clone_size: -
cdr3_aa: CASSFRGAETQYF
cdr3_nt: TGTGCCAGCAGTTTTCGGGGCGCGGAGACCCAGTACTTC

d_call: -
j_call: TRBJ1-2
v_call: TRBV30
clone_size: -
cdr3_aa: CAWGREGYTF
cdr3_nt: TGTGCCTGGGGTAGGGAAGGCTACACCTTC

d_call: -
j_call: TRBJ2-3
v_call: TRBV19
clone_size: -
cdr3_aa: CASSIQGKADTQYF
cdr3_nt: TGTGCCAGTAGTATACAGGGGAAAGCAGATACGCAGTATTTT

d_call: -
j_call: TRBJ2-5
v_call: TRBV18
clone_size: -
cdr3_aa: CASSPKKETQYF
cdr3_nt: TGTGCCAGCTCACCAAAGAAGGAGACCCAGTACTTC

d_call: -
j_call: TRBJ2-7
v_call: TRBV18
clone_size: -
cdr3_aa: CASSYAVSGRSYEQYF
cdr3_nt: TGTGCCAGCTCATACGCGGTGAGCGGGCGTTCCTACGAGCAGTACTTC

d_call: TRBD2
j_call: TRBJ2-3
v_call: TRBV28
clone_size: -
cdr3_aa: CARLAGGDADTQYF
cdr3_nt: TGTGCCAGACTAGCGGGAGGAGATGCAGATACGCAGTATTTT

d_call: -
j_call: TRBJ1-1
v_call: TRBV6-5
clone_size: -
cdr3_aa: CASRRGSRTEAFF
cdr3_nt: TGTGCCAGCAGGAGAGGGTCGAGAACTGAAGCTTTCTTT

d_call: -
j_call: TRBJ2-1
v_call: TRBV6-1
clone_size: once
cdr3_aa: CASSVETGGNEQFF
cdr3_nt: TGTGCCAGCAGTGTCGAGACTGGGGGCAATGAGCAGTTCTTC

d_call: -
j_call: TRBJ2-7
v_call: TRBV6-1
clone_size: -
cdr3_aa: CASSVYGSAYEQYF
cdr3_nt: TGTGCCAGCAGTGTCTACGGGTCAGCCTACGAGCAGTACTTC

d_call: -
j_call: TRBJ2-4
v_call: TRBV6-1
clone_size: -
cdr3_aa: CASSWRPPRDIQYF
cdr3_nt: TGTGCCAGCAGTTGGCGTCCCCCGAGGGACATTCAGTACTTC

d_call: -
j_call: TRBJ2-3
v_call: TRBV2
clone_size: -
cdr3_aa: CASIREPTDTQYF
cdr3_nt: TGTGCCAGCATCAGGGAACCCACAGATACGCAGTATTTT

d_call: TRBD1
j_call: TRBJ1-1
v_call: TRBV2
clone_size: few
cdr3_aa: CASSGQQNTEAFF
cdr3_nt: TGTGCCAGCTCGGGACAGCAGAACACTGAAGCTTTCTTT

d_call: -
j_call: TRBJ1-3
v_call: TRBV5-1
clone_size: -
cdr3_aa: CASSLSTAGNTIYF
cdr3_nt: TGCGCCAGCAGCTTGTCAACAGCTGGAAACACCATATATTTT